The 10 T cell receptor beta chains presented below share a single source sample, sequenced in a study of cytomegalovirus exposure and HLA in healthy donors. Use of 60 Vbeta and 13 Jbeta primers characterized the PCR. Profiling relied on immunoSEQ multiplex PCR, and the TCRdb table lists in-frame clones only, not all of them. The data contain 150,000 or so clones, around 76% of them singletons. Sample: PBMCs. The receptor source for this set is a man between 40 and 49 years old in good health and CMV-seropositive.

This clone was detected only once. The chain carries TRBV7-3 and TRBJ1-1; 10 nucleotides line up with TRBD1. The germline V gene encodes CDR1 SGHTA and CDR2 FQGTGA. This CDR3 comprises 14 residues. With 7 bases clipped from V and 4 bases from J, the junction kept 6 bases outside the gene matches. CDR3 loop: CASTTGQGSTEAFF. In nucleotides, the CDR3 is TGTGCCAGCACAACGGGACAGGGGTCCACTGAAGCTTTCTTT.

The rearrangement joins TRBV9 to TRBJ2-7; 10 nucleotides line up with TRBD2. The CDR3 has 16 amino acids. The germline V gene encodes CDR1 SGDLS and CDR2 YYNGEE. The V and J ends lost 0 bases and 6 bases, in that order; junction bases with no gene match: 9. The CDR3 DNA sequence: TGTGCCAGCAGCGTAGGCGGAGCGGGGGGGCAAAGCGAGCAGTACTTC. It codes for CASSVGGAGGQSEQYF.

CDR3 in amino acids: CASSLADLAGLRNEQFF. Here the CDR3 DNA reads TGCGCCAGCAGCTTGGCCGACCTAGCGGGGTTGCGGAATGAGCAGTTCTTC. This chain uses TRBV5-1 with TRBJ2-1, with 9 nucleotides matching TRBD2. The trim removed 0 bases at V and 7 bases at J, leaving 11 bases unmatched. CDR3 length equals 17 residues. Germline V CDR1 and CDR2: SGHRS, YFSETQ.

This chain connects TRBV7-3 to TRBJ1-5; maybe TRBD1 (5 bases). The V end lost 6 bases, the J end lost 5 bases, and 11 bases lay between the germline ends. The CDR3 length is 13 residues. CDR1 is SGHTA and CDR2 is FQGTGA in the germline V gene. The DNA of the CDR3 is TGTGCCAGCAGGGGGCAAAGCGATCAGCCCCAGCATTTT. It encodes CASRGQSDQPQHF.

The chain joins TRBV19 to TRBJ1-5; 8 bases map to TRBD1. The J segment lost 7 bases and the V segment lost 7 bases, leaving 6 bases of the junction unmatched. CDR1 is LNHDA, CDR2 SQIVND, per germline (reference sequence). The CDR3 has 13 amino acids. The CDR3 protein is CASNQGAGQPQHF. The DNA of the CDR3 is TGTGCCAGTAATCAGGGGGCGGGACAGCCCCAGCATTTT. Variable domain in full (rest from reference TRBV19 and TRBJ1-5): DGGITQSPKYLFRKEGQNVTLSCEQNLNHDAMYWYRQDPGQGLRLIYYSQIVNDFQKGDIAEGYSVSREKKESFPLTVTSAQKNPTAFYLCASNQGAGQPQHFGDGTRLSIL.

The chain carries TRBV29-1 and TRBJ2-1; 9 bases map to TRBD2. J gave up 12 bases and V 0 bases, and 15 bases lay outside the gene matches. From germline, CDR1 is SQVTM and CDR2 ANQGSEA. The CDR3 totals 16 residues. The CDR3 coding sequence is TGCAGCGTTGAAGATGGAGAGCGGGGGGCCTCCGATGGGCAGTTCTTC. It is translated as CSVEDGERGASDGQFF.

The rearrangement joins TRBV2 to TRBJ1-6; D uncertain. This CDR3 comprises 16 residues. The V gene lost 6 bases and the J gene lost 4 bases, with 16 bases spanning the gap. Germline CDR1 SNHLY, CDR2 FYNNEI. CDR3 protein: CASRTDDGRYNSPLHF. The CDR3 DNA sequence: TGTGCCAGCAGGACGGACGATGGGAGATATAATTCACCCCTCCACTTT.

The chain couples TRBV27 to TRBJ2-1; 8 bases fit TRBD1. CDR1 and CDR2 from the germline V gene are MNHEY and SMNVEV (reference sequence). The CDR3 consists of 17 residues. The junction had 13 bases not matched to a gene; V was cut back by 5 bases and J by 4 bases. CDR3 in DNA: TGTGCCAGCAGTCCCGCCCGGACAGGGAGTCCTTACAATGAGCAGTTCTTC. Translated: CASSPARTGSPYNEQFF.

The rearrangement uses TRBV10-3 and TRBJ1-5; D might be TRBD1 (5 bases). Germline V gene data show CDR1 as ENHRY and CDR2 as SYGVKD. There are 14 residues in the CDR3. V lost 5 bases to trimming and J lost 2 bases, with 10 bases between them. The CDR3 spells CAISQGRGNQPQHF. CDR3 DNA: TGTGCCATCAGTCAGGGTCGGGGCAATCAGCCCCAGCATTTT.

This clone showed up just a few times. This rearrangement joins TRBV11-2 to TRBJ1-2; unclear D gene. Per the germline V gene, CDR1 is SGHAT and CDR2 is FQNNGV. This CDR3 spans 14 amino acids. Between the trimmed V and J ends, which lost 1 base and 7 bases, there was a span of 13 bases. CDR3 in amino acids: CASSLAGGKIGYTF. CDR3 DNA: TGTGCCAGCAGCTTAGCTGGAGGCAAGATTGGCTACACCTTC.